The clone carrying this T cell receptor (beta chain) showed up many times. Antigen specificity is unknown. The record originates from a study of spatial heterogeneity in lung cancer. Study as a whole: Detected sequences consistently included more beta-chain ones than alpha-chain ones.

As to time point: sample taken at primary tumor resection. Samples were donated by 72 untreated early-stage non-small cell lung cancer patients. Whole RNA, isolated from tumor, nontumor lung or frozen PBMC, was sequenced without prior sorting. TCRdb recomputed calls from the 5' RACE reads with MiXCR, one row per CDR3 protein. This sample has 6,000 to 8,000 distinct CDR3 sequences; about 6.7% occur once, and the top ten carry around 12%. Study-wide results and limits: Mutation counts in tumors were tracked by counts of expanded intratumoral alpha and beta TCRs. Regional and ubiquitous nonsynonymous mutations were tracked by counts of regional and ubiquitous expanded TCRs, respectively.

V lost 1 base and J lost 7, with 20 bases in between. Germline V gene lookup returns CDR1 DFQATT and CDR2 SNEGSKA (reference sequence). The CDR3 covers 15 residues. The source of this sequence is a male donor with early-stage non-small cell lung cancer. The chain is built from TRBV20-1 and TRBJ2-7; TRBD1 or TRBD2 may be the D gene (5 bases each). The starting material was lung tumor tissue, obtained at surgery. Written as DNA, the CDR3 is TGCAGTGCTAGAGGGCTCGGGGCCACCTACGGAGAGCAGTACTTC. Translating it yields CSARGLGATYGEQYF.